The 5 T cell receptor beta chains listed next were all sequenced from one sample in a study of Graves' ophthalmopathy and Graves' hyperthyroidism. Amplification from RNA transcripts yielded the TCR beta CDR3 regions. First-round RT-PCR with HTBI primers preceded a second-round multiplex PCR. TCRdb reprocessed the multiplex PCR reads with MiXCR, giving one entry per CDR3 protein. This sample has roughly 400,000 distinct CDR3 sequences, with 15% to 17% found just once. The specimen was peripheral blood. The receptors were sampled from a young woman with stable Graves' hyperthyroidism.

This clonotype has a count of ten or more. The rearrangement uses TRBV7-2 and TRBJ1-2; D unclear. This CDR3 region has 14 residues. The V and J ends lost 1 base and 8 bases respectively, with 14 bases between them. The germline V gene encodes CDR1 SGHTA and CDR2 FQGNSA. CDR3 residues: CASSLESPWRGYTF. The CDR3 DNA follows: TGTGCCAGCAGCTTAGAGAGTCCCTGGAGGGGCTACACCTTC. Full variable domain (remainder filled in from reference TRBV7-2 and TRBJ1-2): GAGVSQSPSNKVTEKGKDVELRCDPISGHTALYWYRQSLGQGLEFLIYFQGNSAPDKSGLPSDRFSAERTGGSVSTLTIQRTQQEDSAVYLCASSLESPWRGYTFGSGTRLTVV.

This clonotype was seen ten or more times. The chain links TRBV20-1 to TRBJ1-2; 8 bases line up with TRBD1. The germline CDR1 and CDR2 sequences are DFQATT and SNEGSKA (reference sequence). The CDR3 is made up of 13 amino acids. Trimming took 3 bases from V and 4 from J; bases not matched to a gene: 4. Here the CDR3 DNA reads TGCAGTGCTAGTCAGGGGGCTCGCTATGGCTACACCTTC. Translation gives CSASQGARYGYTF.

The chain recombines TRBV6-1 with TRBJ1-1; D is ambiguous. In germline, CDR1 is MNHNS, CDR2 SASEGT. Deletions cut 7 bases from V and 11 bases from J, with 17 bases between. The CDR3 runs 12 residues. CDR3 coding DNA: TGTGCCAGCAACCCCGACGTAGGGCCGGCTTTCTTT. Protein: CASNPDVGPAFF.

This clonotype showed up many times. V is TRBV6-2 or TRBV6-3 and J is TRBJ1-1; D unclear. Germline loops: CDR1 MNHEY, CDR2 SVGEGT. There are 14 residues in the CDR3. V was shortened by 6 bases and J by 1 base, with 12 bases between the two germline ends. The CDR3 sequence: CASRSYMPNTEAFF. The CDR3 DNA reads TGTGCCAGCAGAAGCTACATGCCGAACACTGAAGCTTTCTTT.

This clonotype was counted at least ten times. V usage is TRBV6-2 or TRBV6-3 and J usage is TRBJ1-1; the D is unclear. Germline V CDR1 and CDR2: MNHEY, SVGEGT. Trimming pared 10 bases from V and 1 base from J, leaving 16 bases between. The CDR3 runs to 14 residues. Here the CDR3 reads CATTSGNTNTEAFF. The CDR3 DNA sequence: TGTGCCACCACCTCGGGGAACACGAACACTGAAGCTTTCTTT.